A single sample gave rise to the 9 T cell receptor beta chains below, sequenced in a study of a mutant IDH1 vaccine in newly diagnosed glioma. Assay: immunoSEQ multiplex PCR; the TCRdb copy retains only in-frame clones and omits some. Seen here are about 66,000 clones, approximately 84% observed once, and the top ten hold roughly 9%. Specified time point: week 11, during vaccination. Each dose of the vaccine consisted of 300 ug of mutant IDH1 20-mer peptide, with topical imiquimod. These TCRs' antigens remain unknown. The material was PBMCs, obtained from a glioma patient whose treatment included an IDH1 peptide vaccine. These receptors all stem from a woman aged 45-60 years with glioma.

This rearrangement joins TRBV6-6 to TRBJ1-5; D call uncertain. Trimming removed 7 bases at V and 4 bases at J, with 17 bases between. Germline loops: CDR1 MNHNY, CDR2 SVGAGI (reference sequence). The CDR3 runs 15 residues. The CDR3 DNA sequence: TGTGCCAGCACCAAGGGCACTCCGGGGAATCAGCCCCAGCATTTT. Encoded protein: CASTKGTPGNQPQHF.

The chain employs TRBV6-9 and TRBJ2-3, with D perhaps TRBD2 (7 bases). Germline CDR1 and CDR2: MNHGY and SVAAGI. Trimming cost V 3 bases and J 3 bases, with 13 bases left between them. The CDR3 extends over 15 amino acids. The CDR3 is CASSYGGGPTDTQYF. In DNA, the CDR3 is TGTGCCAGCAGTTACGGCGGGGGCCCAACAGATACGCAGTATTTT.

The chain links TRBV27 to TRBJ2-7; either TRBD1 or TRBD2 may supply D (5 bases each). The CDR3 is 14 residues long. Per the germline V gene, CDR1 is MNHEY and CDR2 is SMNVEV (reference sequence). Deletions cut 4 bases from V and 0 bases from J, with 10 bases between. The CDR3 protein is CASSSGTSSYEQYF. Here the CDR3 DNA reads TGTGCCAGCAGTTCAGGGACGAGCTCCTACGAGCAGTACTTC.

This sequence joins TRBV5-1 and TRBJ2-7, with 16 bases lining up with TRBD2. The CDR3 is made up of 18 amino acids. With V trimmed by 2 bases and J by 5 bases, 10 bases remained unmatched. Germline loops: CDR1 SGHRS, CDR2 YFSETQ. The CDR3 DNA sequence: TGCGCCAGCAGCTTCGGGACTAGCGGGGGGGCCGTCAGGAACGAGCAGTACTTC. It encodes CASSFGTSGGAVRNEQYF. Combining the CDR3 with reference TRBV5-1 and TRBJ2-7 gives the whole variable domain KAGVTQTPRYLIKTRGQQVTLSCSPISGHRSVSWYQQTPGQGLQFLFEYFSETQRNKGNFPGRFSGRQFSNSRSEMNVSTLELGDSALYLCASSFGTSGGAVRNEQYFGPGTRLTVT.

The V and J genes are TRBV4-1 and TRBJ2-1, with D perhaps matching TRBD1 (5 bases). The CDR3 loop spans 15 amino acids. Trimming removed 0 bases at V and 4 bases at J, with 10 bases between. Germline V gene sequence: CDR1 MGHRA, CDR2 YSYEKL. In DNA form, the CDR3 reads TGCGCCAGCAGCCAAGACAGGGCACGGTACAATGAGCAGTTCTTC. Amino acids: CASSQDRARYNEQFF.

The J gene is TRBJ2-5, the V gene TRBV29-1; unclear D gene. The V end was cut by 7 bases, the J end by 0 bases, with 6 bases between. The CDR3 contains 11 residues. The V gene's germline CDR1 is SQVTM and CDR2 ANQGSEA. DNA for the CDR3: TGCAGCGCCCGCCACCAAGAGACCCAGTACTTC. This sequence encodes CSARHQETQYF.

The chain joins TRBV7-9 to TRBJ2-7; no clear D gene. Germline loops: CDR1 SEHNR, CDR2 FQNEAQ (reference sequence). The CDR3 spans 14 residues. V was cut by 5 bases and J by 0 bases, with 11 bases left in between. Written as DNA, the CDR3 is TGTGCCAGCAGCAACATGGCTAGCTCCTACGAGCAGTACTTC. Amino acid sequence: CASSNMASSYEQYF. The full variable domain, in which reference TRBV7-9 and TRBJ2-7 provide the parts outside the CDR3, is DTGVSQNPRHKITKRGQNVTFRCDPISEHNRLYWYRQTLGQGPEFLTYFQNEAQLEKSRLLSDRFSAERPKGSFSTLEIQRTEQGDSAMYLCASSNMASSYEQYFGPGTRLTVT.

This clone was recorded once. The chain has TRBV6-1 and TRBJ2-7; tentative D call: TRBD2 (5 bases). This CDR3 is 14 amino acids long. Between the trimmed V and J ends, which lost 4 bases and 0 bases, there was a span of 10 bases. Germline CDR1 and CDR2: MNHNS and SASEGT. CDR3 nucleotides: TGTGCCAGCAGTGGGACGGAGGTCTCCTACGAGCAGTACTTC. Protein product: CASSGTEVSYEQYF.

The V gene is TRBV27, the J gene TRBJ1-6; D is ambiguous. CDR1 is MNHEY, CDR2 SMNVEV, per germline (reference sequence). V dropped 8 bases and J dropped 9 bases, with 14 bases sitting between them. The CDR3 length is 13 residues. The chain's CDR3 is CASRGAIGSPLHF. Written as DNA, the CDR3 is TGTGCCAGCCGGGGTGCGATCGGTTCACCCCTCCACTTT.